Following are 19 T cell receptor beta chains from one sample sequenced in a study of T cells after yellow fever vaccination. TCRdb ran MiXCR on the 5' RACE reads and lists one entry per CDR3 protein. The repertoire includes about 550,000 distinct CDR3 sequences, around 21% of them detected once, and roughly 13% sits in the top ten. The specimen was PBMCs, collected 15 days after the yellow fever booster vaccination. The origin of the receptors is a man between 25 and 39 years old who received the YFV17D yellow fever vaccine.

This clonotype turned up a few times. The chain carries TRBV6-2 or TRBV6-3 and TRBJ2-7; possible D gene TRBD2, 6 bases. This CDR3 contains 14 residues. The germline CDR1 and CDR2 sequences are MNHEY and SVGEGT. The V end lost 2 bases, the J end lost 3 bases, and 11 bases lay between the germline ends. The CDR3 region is CASSYLGGYYEQYF. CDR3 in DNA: TGTGCCAGCAGTTACCTTGGGGGGTACTACGAGCAGTACTTC.

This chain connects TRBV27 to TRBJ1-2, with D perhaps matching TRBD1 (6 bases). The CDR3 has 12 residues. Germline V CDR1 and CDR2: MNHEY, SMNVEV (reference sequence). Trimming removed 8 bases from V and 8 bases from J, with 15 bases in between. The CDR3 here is CASGNTGTGYTF. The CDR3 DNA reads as TGTGCCAGCGGAAACACAGGGACAGGCTACACCTTC.

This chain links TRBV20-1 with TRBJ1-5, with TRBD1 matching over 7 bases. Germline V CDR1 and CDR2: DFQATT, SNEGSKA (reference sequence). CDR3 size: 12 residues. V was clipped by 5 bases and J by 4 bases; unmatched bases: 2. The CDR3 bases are TGCAGTGCTTGGGACAGAAATCAGCCCCAGCATTTT. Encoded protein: CSAWDRNQPQHF.

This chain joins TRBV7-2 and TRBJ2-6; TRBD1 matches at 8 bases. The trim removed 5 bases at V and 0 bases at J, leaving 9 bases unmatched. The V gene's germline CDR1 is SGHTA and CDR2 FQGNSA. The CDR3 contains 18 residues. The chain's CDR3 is CASSLRTGGVSGANVLTF. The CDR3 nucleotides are TGTGCCAGCAGCCTGCGCACAGGGGGTGTCTCTGGGGCCAACGTCCTGACTTTC.

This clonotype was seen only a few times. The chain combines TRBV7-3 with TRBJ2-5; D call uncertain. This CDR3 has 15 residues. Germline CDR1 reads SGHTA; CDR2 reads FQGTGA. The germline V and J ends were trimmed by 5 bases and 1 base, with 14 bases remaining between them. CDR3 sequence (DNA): TGTGCCAGCAGCCTCCTTGGAAATACCCAAGAGACCCAGTACTTC. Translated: CASSLLGNTQETQYF.

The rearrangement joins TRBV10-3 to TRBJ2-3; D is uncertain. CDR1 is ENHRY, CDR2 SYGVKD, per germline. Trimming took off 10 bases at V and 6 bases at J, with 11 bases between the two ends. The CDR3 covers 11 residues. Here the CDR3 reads CATTHVDTQYF. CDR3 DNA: TGTGCCACCACCCACGTGGATACGCAGTATTTT.

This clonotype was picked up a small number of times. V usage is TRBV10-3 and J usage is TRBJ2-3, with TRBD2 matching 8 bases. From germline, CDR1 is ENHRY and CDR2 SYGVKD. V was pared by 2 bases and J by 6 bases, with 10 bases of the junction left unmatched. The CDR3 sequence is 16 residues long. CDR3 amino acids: CAISEGGRTGLDTQYF. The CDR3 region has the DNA TGTGCCATCAGTGAGGGCGGGAGGACGGGGCTTGATACGCAGTATTTT.

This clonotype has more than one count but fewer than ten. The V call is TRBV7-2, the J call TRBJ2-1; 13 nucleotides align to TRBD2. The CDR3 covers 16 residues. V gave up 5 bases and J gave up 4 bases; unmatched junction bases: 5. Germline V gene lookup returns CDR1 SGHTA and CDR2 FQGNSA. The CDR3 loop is CASSPQGLAGYNEQFF. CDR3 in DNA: TGTGCCAGCAGCCCGCAGGGACTAGCGGGATACAATGAGCAGTTCTTC.

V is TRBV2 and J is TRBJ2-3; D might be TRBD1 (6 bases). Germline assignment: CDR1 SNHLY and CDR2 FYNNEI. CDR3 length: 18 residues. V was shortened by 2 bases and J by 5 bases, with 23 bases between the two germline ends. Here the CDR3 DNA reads TGTGCCAGCAGTGAAAGGGCCGGAAACAGGGTCAGTAAAGATACGCAGTATTTT. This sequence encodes CASSERAGNRVSKDTQYF.

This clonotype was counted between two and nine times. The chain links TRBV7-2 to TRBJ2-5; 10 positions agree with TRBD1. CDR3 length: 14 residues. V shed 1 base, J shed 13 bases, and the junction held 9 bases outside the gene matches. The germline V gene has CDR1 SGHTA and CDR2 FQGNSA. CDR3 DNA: TGTGCCAGCAGCTTAGGACAGGGGGCGAAACAATGGTACTTC. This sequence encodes CASSLGQGAKQWYF.

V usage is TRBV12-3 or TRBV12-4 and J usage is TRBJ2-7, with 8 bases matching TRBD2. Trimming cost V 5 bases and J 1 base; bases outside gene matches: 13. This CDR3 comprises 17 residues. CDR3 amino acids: CASSPVVSGSWSYEQYF. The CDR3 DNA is TGTGCCAGCAGTCCGGTAGTCAGCGGGAGTTGGTCCTACGAGCAGTACTTC.

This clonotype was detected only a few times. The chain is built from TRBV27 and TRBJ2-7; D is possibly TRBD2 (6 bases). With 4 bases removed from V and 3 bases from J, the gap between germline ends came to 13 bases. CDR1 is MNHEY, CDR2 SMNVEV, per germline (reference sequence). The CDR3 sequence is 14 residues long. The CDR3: CASSYIAGSYEQYF. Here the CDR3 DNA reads TGTGCCAGCAGTTATATCGCGGGAAGCTACGAGCAGTACTTC.

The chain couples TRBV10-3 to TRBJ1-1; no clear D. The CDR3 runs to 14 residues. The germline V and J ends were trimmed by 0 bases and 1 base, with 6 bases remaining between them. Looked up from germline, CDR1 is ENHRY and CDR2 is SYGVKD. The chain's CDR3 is CAISESIRNTEAFF. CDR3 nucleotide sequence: TGTGCCATCAGTGAGTCGATCAGGAACACTGAAGCTTTCTTT.

The CDR3 protein is CASRLVGSTEAFF. As DNA, the CDR3 is TGTGCCAGCAGGCTCGTGGGTTCGACTGAAGCTTTCTTT. J is TRBJ1-1 and V is TRBV6-2 or TRBV6-3; D uncertain. The CDR3 extends over 13 amino acids. Trimming pared 6 bases from V and 5 bases from J, leaving 13 bases between. Germline V lookup: CDR1 MNHEY, CDR2 SVGEGT.

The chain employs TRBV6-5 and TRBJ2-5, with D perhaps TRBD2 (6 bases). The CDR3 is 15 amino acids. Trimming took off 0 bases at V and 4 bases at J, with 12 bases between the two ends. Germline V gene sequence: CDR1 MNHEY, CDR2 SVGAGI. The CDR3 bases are TGTGCCAGCAGTTACTCGATTTTGGGAGGAGAGACCCAGTACTTC. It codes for CASSYSILGGETQYF.

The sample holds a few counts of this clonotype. CDR3 amino acids: CASSEGTSWNEQFF. The CDR3 DNA sequence: TGTGCCAGCAGCGAAGGGACTAGTTGGAATGAGCAGTTCTTC. The chain recombines TRBV12-3 or TRBV12-4 with TRBJ2-1, with 8 positions matching TRBD2. The CDR3 spans 14 residues. J was trimmed by 7 bases and V by 6 bases; bases with no gene match: 8.

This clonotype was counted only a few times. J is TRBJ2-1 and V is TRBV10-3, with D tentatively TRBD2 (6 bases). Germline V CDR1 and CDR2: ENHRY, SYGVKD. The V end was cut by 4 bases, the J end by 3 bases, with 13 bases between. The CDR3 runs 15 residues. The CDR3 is CAISGNREFYNEQFF. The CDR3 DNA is TGTGCCATCAGTGGAAACCGGGAGTTCTACAATGAGCAGTTCTTC.

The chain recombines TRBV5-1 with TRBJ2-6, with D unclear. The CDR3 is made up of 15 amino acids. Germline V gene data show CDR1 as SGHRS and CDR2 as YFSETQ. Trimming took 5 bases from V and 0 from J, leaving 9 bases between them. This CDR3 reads CASSSDGSGANVLTF. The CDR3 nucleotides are TGCGCCAGCAGTTCTGACGGCTCTGGGGCCAACGTCCTGACTTTC.

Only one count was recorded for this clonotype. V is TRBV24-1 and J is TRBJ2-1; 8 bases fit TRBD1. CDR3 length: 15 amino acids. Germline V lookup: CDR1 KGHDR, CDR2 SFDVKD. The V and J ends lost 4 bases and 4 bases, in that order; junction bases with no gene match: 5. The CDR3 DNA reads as TGTGCCACCAGTGAAAGCAGGGGGCCTTACAATGAGCAGTTCTTC. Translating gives CATSESRGPYNEQFF.